This T cell receptor (beta chain) was captured in a study of shared clonotypes between healthy human individuals. Concerning this clone: Distinct nucleotide sequences in the sample also encode this CDR3.

Profiling relied on immunoSEQ multiplex PCR, and the TCRdb table lists in-frame clones only, not all of them. This sample has 2 million to 2.5 million clones, with approximately 93% found just once. CDR3 length equals 11 residues. From germline, CDR1 is MDHEN and CDR2 SYDVKM. Trimming removed 6 bases from V and 5 bases from J, with 5 bases in between. The material sequenced was naive CD4+ T cells from PBMCs. The subset denotes: CD45RA+ positively selected. The TCR sequence derives from a man between 18 and 35 years old in good health. Some clones in this sample may be carry-over from other donors' samples. V and J are TRBV28 and TRBJ1-5; D remains unclear. The CDR3 DNA reads as TGTGCCAGCAGCCTAGATCAGCCCCAGCATTTT. This encodes CASSLDQPQHF.